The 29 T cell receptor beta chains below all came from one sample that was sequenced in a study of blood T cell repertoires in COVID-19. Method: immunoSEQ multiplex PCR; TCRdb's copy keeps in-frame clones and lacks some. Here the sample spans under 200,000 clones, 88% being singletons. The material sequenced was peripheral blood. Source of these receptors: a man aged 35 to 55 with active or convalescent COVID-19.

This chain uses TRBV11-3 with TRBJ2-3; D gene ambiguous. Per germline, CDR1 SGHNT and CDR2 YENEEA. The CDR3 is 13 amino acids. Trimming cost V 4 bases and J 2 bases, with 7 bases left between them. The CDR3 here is CASSSGFTDTQYF. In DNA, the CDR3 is TGTGCCAGCAGCTCGGGTTTCACAGATACGCAGTATTTT.

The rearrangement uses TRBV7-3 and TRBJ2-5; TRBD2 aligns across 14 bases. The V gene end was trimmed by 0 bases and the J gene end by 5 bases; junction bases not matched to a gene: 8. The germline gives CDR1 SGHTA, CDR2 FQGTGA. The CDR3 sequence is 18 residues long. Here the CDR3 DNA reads TGTGCCAGCAGCTTAACTGGACTAGCGGGGGGTATTGGGGAGACCCAGTACTTC. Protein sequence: CASSLTGLAGGIGETQYF.

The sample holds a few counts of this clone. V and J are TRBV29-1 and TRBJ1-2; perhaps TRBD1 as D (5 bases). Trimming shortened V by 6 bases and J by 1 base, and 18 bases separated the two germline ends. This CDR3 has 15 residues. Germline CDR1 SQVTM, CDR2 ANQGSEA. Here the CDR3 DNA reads TGCAGCGTGGGGGGTAGCAGGGAAGATAACTATGGCTACACCTTC. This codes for CSVGGSREDNYGYTF. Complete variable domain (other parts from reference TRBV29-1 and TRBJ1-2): SAVISQKPSRDICQRGTSLTIQCQVDSQVTMMFWYRQQPGQSLTLIATANQGSEATYESGFVIDKFPISRPNLTFSTLTVSNMSPEDSSIYLCSVGGSREDNYGYTFGSGTRLTVV.

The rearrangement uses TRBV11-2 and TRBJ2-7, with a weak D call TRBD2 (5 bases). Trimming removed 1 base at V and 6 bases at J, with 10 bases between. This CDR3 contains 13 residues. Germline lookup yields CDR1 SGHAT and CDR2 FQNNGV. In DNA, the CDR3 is TGTGCCAGCAGCTTAGGACTATCGTTCGAGCAGTACTTC. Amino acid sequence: CASSLGLSFEQYF.

The CDR3 sequence is CASSYSQINTEAFF. The CDR3 DNA is TGTGCCAGCAGTTACTCCCAGATTAACACTGAAGCTTTCTTT. This chain connects TRBV6-5 to TRBJ1-1; D unclear. The V and J ends lost 0 bases and 2 bases respectively, with 7 bases between them. Germline V gene sequence: CDR1 MNHEY, CDR2 SVGAGI. The CDR3 has 14 residues.

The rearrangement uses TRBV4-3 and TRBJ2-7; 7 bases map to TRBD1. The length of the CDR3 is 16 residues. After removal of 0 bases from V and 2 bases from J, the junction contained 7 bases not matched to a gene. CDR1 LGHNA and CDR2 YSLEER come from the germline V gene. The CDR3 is CASSQDNGDSPYEQYF. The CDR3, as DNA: TGCGCCAGCAGCCAAGACAATGGGGACAGTCCCTACGAGCAGTACTTC.

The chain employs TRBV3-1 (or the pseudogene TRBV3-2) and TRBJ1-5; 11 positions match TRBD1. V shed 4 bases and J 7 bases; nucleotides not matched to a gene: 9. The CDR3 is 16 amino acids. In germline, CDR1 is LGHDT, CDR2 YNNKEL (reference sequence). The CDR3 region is CASSLSGQGAGQPQHF. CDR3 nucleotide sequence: TGTGCCAGCAGCCTCAGTGGACAGGGGGCCGGGCAGCCCCAGCATTTT.

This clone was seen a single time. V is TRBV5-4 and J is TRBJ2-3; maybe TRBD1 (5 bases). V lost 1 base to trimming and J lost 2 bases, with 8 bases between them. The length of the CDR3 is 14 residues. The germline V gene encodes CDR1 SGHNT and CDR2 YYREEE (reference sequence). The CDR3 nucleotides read TGTGCCAGCAGCTTGAGGGGTTTCACAGATACGCAGTATTTT. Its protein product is CASSLRGFTDTQYF.

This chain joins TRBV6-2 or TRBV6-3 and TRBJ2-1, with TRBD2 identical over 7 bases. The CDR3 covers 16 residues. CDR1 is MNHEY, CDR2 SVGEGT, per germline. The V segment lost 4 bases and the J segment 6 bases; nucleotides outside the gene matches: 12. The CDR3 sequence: CASSSFGAGSFNEQFF. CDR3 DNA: TGTGCCAGCAGTTCCTTCGGAGCGGGGTCTTTCAATGAGCAGTTCTTC.

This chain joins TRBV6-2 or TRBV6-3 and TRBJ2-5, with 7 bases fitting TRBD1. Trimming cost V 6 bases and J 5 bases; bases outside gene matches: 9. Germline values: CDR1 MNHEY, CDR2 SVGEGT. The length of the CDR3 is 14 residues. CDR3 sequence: CASSLTGYLETQYF. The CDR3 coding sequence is TGTGCCAGCAGCCTGACAGGGTATCTGGAGACCCAGTACTTC.

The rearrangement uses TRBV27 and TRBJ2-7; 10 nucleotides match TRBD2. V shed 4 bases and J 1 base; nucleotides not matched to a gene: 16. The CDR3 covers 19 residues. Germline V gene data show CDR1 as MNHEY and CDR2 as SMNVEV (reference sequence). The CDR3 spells CASSSSRASGSHLSYEQYF. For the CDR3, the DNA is TGTGCCAGCAGTTCGTCTCGGGCTAGCGGGAGTCACCTATCCTACGAGCAGTACTTC.

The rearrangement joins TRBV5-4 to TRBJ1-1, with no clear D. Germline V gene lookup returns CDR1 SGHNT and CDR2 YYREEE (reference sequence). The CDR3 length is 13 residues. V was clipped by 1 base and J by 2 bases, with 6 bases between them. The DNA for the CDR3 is TGTGCCAGCAGCTTGACAGATAACACTGAAGCTTTCTTT. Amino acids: CASSLTDNTEAFF.

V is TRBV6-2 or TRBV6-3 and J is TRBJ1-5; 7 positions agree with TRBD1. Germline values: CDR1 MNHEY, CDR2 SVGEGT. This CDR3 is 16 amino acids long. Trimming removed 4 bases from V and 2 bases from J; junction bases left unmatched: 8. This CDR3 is CASSSQTGTGNQPQHF. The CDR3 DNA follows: TGTGCCAGCAGTTCCCAGACAGGGACAGGCAATCAGCCCCAGCATTTT.

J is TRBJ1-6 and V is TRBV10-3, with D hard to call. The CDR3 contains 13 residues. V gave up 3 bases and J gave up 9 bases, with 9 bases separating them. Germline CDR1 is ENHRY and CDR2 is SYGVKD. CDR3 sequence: CAISDGVASPLHF. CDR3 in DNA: TGTGCCATCAGTGACGGGGTGGCTTCACCCCTCCACTTT.

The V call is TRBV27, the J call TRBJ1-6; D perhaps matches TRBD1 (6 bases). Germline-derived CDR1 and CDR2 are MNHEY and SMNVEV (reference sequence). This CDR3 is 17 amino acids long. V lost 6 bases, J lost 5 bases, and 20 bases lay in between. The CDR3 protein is CASRAGTMVVNNSPLHF. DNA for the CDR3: TGTGCCAGCAGGGCTGGGACAATGGTTGTAAATAATTCACCCCTCCACTTT.

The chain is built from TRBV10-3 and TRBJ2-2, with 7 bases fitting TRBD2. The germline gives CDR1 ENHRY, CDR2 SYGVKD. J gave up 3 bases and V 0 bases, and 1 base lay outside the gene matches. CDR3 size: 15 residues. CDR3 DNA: TGTGCCATCAGTGAGTCTGGGGGGGACACCGGGGAGCTGTTTTTT. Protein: CAISESGGDTGELFF.

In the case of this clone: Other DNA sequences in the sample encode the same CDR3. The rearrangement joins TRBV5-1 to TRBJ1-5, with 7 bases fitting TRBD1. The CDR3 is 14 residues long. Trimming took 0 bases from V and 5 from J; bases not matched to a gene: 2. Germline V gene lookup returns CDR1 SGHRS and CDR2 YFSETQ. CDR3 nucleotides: TGCGCCAGCAGCTTGGGGCAGGGGGATCAGCCCCAGCATTTT. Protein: CASSLGQGDQPQHF.

The CDR3 sequence: CASSLPGDSLPLEQYF. The CDR3 region has the DNA TGTGCCAGCAGCCTCCCTGGGGACAGCCTCCCTCTCGAGCAGTACTTC. V is TRBV28 and J is TRBJ2-7, with 7 bases fitting TRBD1. With 6 bases clipped from V and 6 bases from J, the junction kept 17 bases outside the gene matches. Germline values: CDR1 MDHEN, CDR2 SYDVKM. The CDR3 is made up of 16 amino acids.

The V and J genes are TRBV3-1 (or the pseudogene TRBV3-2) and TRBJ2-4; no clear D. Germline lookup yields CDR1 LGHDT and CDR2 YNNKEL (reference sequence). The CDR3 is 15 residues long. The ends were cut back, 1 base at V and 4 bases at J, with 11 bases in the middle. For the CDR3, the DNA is TGTGCCAGCAGCCAAGTGAACGAGCTGAAAAACATTCAGTACTTC. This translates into CASSQVNELKNIQYF.

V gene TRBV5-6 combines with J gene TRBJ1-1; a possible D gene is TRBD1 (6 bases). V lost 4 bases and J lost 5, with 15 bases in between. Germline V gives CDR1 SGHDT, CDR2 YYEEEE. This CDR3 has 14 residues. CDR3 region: CASSTKTGFTEAFF. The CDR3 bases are TGTGCCAGCAGCACAAAAACAGGGTTTACTGAAGCTTTCTTT.

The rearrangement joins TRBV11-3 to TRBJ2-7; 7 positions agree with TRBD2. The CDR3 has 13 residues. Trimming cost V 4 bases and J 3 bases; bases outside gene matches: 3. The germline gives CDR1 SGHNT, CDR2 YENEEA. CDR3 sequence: CASSYGGNYEQYF. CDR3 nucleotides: TGTGCCAGCAGCTACGGGGGGAACTACGAGCAGTACTTC.

DNA for the CDR3: TGTGCCAGCAGTTTATCGGGAGGAAATGAGCAGTTCTTC. It is translated as CASSLSGGNEQFF. The chain combines TRBV27 with TRBJ2-1, with D maybe TRBD2 (6 bases). Trimming removed 0 bases from V and 7 bases from J, with 7 bases in between. The germline V gene encodes CDR1 MNHEY and CDR2 SMNVEV (reference sequence). The CDR3 sequence is 13 residues long.

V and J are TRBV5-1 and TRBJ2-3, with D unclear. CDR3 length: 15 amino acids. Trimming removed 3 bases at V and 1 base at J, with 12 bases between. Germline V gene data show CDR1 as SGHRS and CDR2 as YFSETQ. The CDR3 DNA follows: TGCGCCAGCAGCTCGGTCTCTATTCGCACAGATACGCAGTATTTT. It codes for CASSSVSIRTDTQYF.

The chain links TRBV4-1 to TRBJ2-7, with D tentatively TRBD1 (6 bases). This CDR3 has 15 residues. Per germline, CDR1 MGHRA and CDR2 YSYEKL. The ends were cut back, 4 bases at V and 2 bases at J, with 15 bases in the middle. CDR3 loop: CASSRVRDTAYEQYF. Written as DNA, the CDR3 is TGCGCCAGCAGCCGGGTCCGGGACACAGCCTACGAGCAGTACTTC.

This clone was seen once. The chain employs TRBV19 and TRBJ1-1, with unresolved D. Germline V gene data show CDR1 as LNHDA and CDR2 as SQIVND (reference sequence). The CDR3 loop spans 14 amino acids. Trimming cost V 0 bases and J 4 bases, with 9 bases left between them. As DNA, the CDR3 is TGTGCCAGTAGTATAGATGCGGGAAGCACTGAAGCTTTCTTT. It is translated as CASSIDAGSTEAFF.

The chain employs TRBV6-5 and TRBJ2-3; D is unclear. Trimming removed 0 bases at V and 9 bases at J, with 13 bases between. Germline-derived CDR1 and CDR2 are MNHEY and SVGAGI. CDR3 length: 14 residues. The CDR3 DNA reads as TGTGCCAGCAGTTACTCGATTGCGTCCCCCACGCAGTATTTT. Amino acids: CASSYSIASPTQYF.

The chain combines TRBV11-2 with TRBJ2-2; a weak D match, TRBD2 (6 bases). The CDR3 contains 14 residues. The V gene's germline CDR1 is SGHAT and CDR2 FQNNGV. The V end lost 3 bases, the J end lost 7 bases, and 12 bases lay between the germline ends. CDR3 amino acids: CASSLLWGGGELFF. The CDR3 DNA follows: TGTGCCAGCAGCTTGTTGTGGGGAGGCGGGGAGCTGTTTTTT.

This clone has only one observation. The CDR3: CASSRSAGAYEQYF. CDR3 DNA sequence: TGTGCCAGTAGTCGGTCGGCAGGTGCGTACGAGCAGTACTTC. The genes are TRBV19 and TRBJ2-7; D is undetermined. V dropped 5 bases and J dropped 4 bases, with 15 bases sitting between them. In germline, CDR1 is LNHDA, CDR2 SQIVND (reference sequence). The CDR3 contains 14 residues.

This CDR3 is CASSARVYEQYF. CDR3 bases: TGTGCCAGCAGTGCTCGGGTCTACGAGCAGTACTTC. This chain links TRBV6-4 with TRBJ2-7; D gene unclear. The CDR3 loop spans 12 amino acids. V was shortened by 4 bases and J by 3 bases, with 7 bases between the two germline ends. Germline-derived CDR1 and CDR2 are MRHNA and SNTAGT.